These 2 T cell receptor beta chains were all obtained from the same sample, sequenced in a study of cytomegalovirus exposure and HLA in healthy donors. PCR primers comprised 60 Vbeta and 13 Jbeta primers. TCRdb's copy holds only in-frame clones and misses some; the assay was immunoSEQ multiplex PCR. The sample has about 200,000 clones, approximately 85% seen once. The sequenced material came from PBMCs. Source of these receptors: a woman in her forties or fifties in good health and CMV-seronegative.

The chain uses TRBV7-9 and TRBJ2-1, with D possibly matching TRBD2 (6 bases). Trimming pared 3 bases from V and 9 bases from J, leaving 12 bases between. Germline V gene sequence: CDR1 SEHNR, CDR2 FQNEAQ (reference sequence). The CDR3 length is 13 residues. The CDR3 sequence is CASSFLVGGEQFF. The CDR3, as DNA: TGTGCCAGCAGCTTCTTAGTGGGGGGTGAGCAGTTCTTC.

V is TRBV27 and J is TRBJ2-7; 10 bases match TRBD2. The CDR3 consists of 15 residues. In germline, CDR1 is MNHEY, CDR2 SMNVEV (reference sequence). Unmatched junction bases numbered 5, after V lost 3 bases and J lost 3 bases. DNA of the CDR3: TGTGCCAGCAGTTTCATAGCGGGAGGATTCTACGAGCAGTACTTC. Translation gives CASSFIAGGFYEQYF.